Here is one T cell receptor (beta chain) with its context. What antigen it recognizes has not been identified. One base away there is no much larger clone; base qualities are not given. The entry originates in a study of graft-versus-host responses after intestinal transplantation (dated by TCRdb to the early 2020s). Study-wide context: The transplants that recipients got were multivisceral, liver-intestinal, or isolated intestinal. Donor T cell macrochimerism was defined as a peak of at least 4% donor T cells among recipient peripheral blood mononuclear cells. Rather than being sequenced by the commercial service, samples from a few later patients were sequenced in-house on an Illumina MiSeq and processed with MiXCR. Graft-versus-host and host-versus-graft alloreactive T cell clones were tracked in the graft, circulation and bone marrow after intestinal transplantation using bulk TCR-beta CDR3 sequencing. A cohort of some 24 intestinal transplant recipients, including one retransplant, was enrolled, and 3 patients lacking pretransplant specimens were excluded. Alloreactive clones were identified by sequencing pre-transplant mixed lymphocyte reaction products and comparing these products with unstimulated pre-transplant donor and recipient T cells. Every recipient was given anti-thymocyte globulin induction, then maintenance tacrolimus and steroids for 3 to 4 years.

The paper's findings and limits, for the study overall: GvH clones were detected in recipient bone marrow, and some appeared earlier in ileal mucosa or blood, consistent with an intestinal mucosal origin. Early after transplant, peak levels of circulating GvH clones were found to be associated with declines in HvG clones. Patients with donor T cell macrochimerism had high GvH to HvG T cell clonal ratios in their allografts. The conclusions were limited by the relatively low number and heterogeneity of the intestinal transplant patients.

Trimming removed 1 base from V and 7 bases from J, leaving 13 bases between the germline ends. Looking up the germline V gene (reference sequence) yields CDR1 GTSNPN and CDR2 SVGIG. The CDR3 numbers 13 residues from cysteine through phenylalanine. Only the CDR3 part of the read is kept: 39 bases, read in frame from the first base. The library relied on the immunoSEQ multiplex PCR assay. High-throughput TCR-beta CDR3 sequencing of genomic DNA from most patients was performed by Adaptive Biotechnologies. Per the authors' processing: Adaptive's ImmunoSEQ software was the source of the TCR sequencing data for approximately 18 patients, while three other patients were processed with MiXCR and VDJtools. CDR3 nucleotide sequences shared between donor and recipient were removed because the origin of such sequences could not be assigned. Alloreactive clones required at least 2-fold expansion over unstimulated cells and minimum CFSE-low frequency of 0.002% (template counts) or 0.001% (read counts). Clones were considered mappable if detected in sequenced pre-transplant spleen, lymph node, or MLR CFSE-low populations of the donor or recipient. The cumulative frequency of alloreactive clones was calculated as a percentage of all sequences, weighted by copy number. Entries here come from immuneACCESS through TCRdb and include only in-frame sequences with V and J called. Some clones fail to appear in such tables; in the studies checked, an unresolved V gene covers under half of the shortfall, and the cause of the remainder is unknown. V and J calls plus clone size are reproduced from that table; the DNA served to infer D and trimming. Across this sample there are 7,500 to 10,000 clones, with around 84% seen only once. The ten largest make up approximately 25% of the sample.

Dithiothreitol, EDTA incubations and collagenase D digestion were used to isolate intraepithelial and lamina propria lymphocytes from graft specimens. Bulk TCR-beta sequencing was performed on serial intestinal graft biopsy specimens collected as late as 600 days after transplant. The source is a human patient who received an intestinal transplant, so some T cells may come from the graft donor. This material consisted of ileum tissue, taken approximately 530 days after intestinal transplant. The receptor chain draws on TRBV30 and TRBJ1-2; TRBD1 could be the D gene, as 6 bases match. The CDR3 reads CAWSDRVPGGYTF. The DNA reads TGTGCCTGGAGTGACAGGGTACCGGGTGGCTACACCTTC.